Shown below are 28 T cell receptor beta chains from a single sample sequenced in a study of blood T cell repertoires in COVID-19. TCRdb's table, derived via immunoSEQ multiplex PCR, lists solely in-frame clones and lacks some. The table includes some 75,000 clones, around 88% detected once. The sample consisted of peripheral blood. The receptors stem from a man in his 60s with acute or convalescent COVID-19.

The gene calls are TRBV5-1 and TRBJ2-1; TRBD2 matches at 15 bases. Germline-derived CDR1 and CDR2 are SGHRS and YFSETQ. J lost 7 bases, V lost 2 bases, and 4 bases had no gene match. The CDR3 has 16 residues. CDR3 protein: CASSLGLAGGRNEQFF. The CDR3 nucleotides read TGCGCCAGCAGCTTAGGACTAGCGGGAGGGCGAAATGAGCAGTTCTTC.

The chain is built from TRBV10-3 and TRBJ1-3; D gene ambiguous. Trimming pared 6 bases from V and 4 bases from J, leaving 7 bases between. This CDR3 contains 12 residues. The germline CDR1 and CDR2 sequences are ENHRY and SYGVKD. The CDR3 loop reads CAISPLGNTIYF. Written as DNA, the CDR3 is TGTGCCATCAGCCCCTTGGGAAACACCATATATTTT.

This chain links TRBV5-6 with TRBJ1-2; D might be TRBD1 (6 bases). Germline V gives CDR1 SGHDT, CDR2 YYEEEE. Trimming removed 2 bases at V and 4 bases at J, with 15 bases between. The CDR3 runs to 15 residues. The CDR3 DNA reads as TGTGCCAGCAGCTTCACCGGGACACCACTCTATGGCTACACCTTC. The encoded protein is CASSFTGTPLYGYTF. The full variable domain, with the rest looked up from reference TRBV5-6 and TRBJ1-2, is DAGVTQSPTHLIKTRGQQVTLRCSPKSGHDTVSWYQQALGQGPQFIFQYYEEEERQRGNFPDRFSGHQFPNYSSELNVNALLLGDSALYLCASSFTGTPLYGYTFGSGTRLTVV.

The sample holds a few counts of this clone. The chain joins TRBV19 to TRBJ1-1; D is unclear. Trimming shortened V by 7 bases and J by 6 bases, and 18 bases separated the two germline ends. This CDR3 region has 14 residues. Germline-derived CDR1 and CDR2 are LNHDA and SQIVND (reference sequence). For the CDR3, the DNA is TGTGCCAGTATCCTGATGTCAGGCTCTTCTGAAGCTTTCTTT. Amino acid sequence: CASILMSGSSEAFF.

The chain employs TRBV5-1 and TRBJ2-5; D may be TRBD1 (7 bases). Trimming left V 7 bases short and J 3 bases short, with 19 bases between. CDR3 length: 15 amino acids. Germline assignment: CDR1 SGHRS and CDR2 YFSETQ. Written as DNA, the CDR3 is TGCGCCAGCTCCCTTAACGGCGGGACAGAAGAGACCCAGTACTTC. Translating gives CASSLNGGTEETQYF.

The CDR3 bases are TGTGCCAGCAGCCAAGGTAGCAGAGCCTACGAGCAGTACTTC. Translation gives CASSQGSRAYEQYF. The gene calls are TRBV3-1 (or the pseudogene TRBV3-2) and TRBJ2-7; D gene uncertain. The V gene's germline CDR1 is LGHDT and CDR2 YNNKEL (reference sequence). V gave up 1 base and J gave up 2 bases, with 9 bases separating them. The CDR3 has 14 amino acids.

The rearrangement joins TRBV18 to TRBJ1-5; TRBD1 might be the D (6 bases). This CDR3 is 17 amino acids long. V was shortened by 5 bases and J by 0 bases, with 17 bases between the two germline ends. Germline V gene data show CDR1 as KGHSH and CDR2 as LQKENI. The CDR3 reads CASSRERAGDSNQPQHF. Written as DNA, the CDR3 is TGTGCCAGCTCAAGAGAACGGGCAGGGGATAGCAATCAGCCCCAGCATTTT.

The CDR3 here is CASSLGSGGSYNEQFF. The DNA of the CDR3 is TGTGCCAGCAGCTTGGGGAGCGGGGGCTCCTACAATGAGCAGTTCTTC. The chain uses TRBV5-8 and TRBJ2-1; 8 bases map to TRBD2. The CDR3 totals 16 residues. The germline CDR1 and CDR2 sequences are SGHTS and YDEGEE. J lost 0 bases, V lost 0 bases, and 2 bases had no gene match.

The chain links TRBV15 to TRBJ2-5; 7 bases are shared with TRBD2. The V segment lost 0 bases and the J segment 5 bases; nucleotides outside the gene matches: 9. This CDR3 is 16 amino acids long. Germline V gene data show CDR1 as LNHNV and CDR2 as YYDKDF (reference sequence). CDR3 sequence reads: CATSRESASGRETQYF. The DNA of the CDR3 is TGTGCCACCAGCAGAGAATCTGCTAGCGGTAGGGAGACCCAGTACTTC.

The chain joins TRBV30 to TRBJ2-5; 8 nucleotides line up with TRBD2. Trimming took 2 bases from V and 4 from J; bases not matched to a gene: 9. CDR3 length equals 15 residues. Germline CDR1 reads GTSNPN; CDR2 reads SVGIG (reference sequence). CDR3: CAWSTLRGEGETQYF. Here the CDR3 DNA reads TGTGCCTGGAGTACCTTGCGGGGGGAGGGAGAGACCCAGTACTTC.

The chain has TRBV27 and TRBJ2-7; D remains unclear. Trimming took off 6 bases at V and 2 bases at J, with 14 bases between the two ends. Germline CDR1 and CDR2: MNHEY and SMNVEV (reference sequence). The CDR3 extends over 14 amino acids. The CDR3 here is CASSLMSTAYEQYF. In nucleotides, the CDR3 is TGTGCCAGCAGCTTAATGAGTACCGCCTACGAGCAGTACTTC.

This chain links TRBV7-2 with TRBJ2-3; D is uncertain. Germline V lookup: CDR1 SGHTA, CDR2 FQGNSA. CDR3 size: 13 residues. The germline V and J ends were trimmed by 1 base and 6 bases, with 8 bases remaining between them. CDR3 DNA sequence: TGTGCCAGCAGCTTAGATTCCGGGGATACGCAGTATTTT. Protein product: CASSLDSGDTQYF.

The gene calls are TRBV29-1 and TRBJ2-1, with D tentatively TRBD1 (5 bases). V was pared by 4 bases and J by 8 bases, with 15 bases between. This CDR3 is built from 13 residues. The V gene's germline CDR1 is SQVTM and CDR2 ANQGSEA. CDR3 loop: CSVVGRFRDEQFF. The CDR3, as DNA: TGCAGCGTTGTGGGCAGATTCAGGGATGAGCAGTTCTTC.

This sequence joins TRBV27 and TRBJ2-2; 8 bases align to TRBD2. The CDR3 is 16 amino acids. V dropped 0 bases and J dropped 0; count of bases not matched to a gene: 0. Per germline, CDR1 MNHEY and CDR2 SMNVEV (reference sequence). The CDR3 nucleotides read TGTGCCAGCAGTTTATCTAGCGGGACGAACACCGGGGAGCTGTTTTTT. Its translation: CASSLSSGTNTGELFF.

The sample holds a few counts of this clone. The chain is built from TRBV7-2 and TRBJ1-3; D unclear. CDR1 and CDR2 from the germline V gene are SGHTA and FQGNSA. V was clipped by 7 bases and J by 4 bases, with 11 bases between them. There are 13 residues in the CDR3. The CDR3 region has the DNA TGTGCCAGCACCCATTCAGGAGGAAACACCATATATTTT. Its protein product is CASTHSGGNTIYF.

The V and J genes are TRBV10-1 and TRBJ2-1; TRBD2 aligns across 13 bases. The CDR3 sequence is 15 residues long. Germline V CDR1 and CDR2: WNHNN, SYGVQD (reference sequence). Trimming took 2 bases from V and 9 from J; bases not matched to a gene: 4. The CDR3 reads CASSEGTSGVGEQFF. The CDR3 DNA sequence: TGCGCCAGCAGTGAGGGGACTAGCGGGGTAGGTGAGCAGTTCTTC.

The chain employs TRBV7-3 and TRBJ2-1; maybe TRBD2 (6 bases). The CDR3 loop spans 14 amino acids. CDR1 is SGHTA and CDR2 is FQGTGA in the germline V gene. V was clipped by 2 bases and J by 10 bases, with 15 bases between them. Here the CDR3 reads CASSLRAGPGEQFF. DNA for the CDR3: TGTGCCAGCAGCTTACGGGCGGGGCCCGGGGAGCAGTTCTTC.

The chain uses TRBV5-1 and TRBJ2-7; tentatively, D is TRBD2 (5 bases). V was cut by 0 bases and J by 3 bases, with 16 bases left in between. The CDR3 covers 16 residues. Germline V gives CDR1 SGHRS, CDR2 YFSETQ. The CDR3 sequence is CASSLANLGGGYEQYF. CDR3 nucleotide sequence: TGCGCCAGCAGCTTGGCCAACTTAGGAGGTGGCTACGAGCAGTACTTC. The full variable domain, rest sourced from reference TRBV5-1 and TRBJ2-7, is KAGVTQTPRYLIKTRGQQVTLSCSPISGHRSVSWYQQTPGQGLQFLFEYFSETQRNKGNFPGRFSGRQFSNSRSEMNVSTLELGDSALYLCASSLANLGGGYEQYFGPGTRLTVT.

The rearrangement uses TRBV11-2 and TRBJ2-7, with 8 bases fitting TRBD2. After removal of 4 bases from V and 6 bases from J, the junction contained 11 bases not matched to a gene. The CDR3 consists of 15 residues. CDR1 and CDR2 (germline): SGHAT, FQNNGV. The CDR3 protein is CASSWGTGLGGEQYF. The DNA for the CDR3 is TGTGCCAGCAGCTGGGGGACGGGACTAGGTGGCGAGCAGTACTTC. Drawing the rest from reference TRBV11-2 and TRBJ2-7, the complete variable domain is EAGVAQSPRYKIIEKRQSVAFWCNPISGHATLYWYQQILGQGPKLLIQFQNNGVVDDSQLPKDRFSAERLKGVDSTLKIQPAKLEDSAVYLCASSWGTGLGGEQYFGPGTRLTVT.

In this sample, this clone turned up once. This CDR3 reads CASSFAMLVLFF. CDR3 nucleotide sequence: TGTGCCAGCAGCTTTGCTATGCTAGTTCTTTTCTTC. J is TRBJ2-1 and V is TRBV11-3; D ambiguous. The CDR3 runs to 12 residues. V was clipped by 3 bases and J by 16 bases, with 16 bases between them. Germline V gene sequence: CDR1 SGHNT, CDR2 YENEEA.

This clone was detected only a few times. The chain carries TRBV19 and TRBJ1-1; D is ambiguous. Germline V gene sequence: CDR1 LNHDA, CDR2 SQIVND (reference sequence). Between the trimmed V and J ends, which lost 3 bases and 5 bases, there was a span of 13 bases. The length of the CDR3 is 14 residues. CDR3 coding DNA: TGTGCCAGTAGTATTAAAGGAACAGTGACTGAAGCTTTCTTT. Residues: CASSIKGTVTEAFF.

V is TRBV11-3 and J is TRBJ1-1; 8 bases agree with TRBD1. Trimming cost V 4 bases and J 1 base; bases outside gene matches: 2. The CDR3 is made up of 14 amino acids. Germline V lookup: CDR1 SGHNT, CDR2 YENEEA. The CDR3 nucleotides are TGTGCCAGCAGCTACACAGGGGGGAACACTGAAGCTTTCTTT. Translating gives CASSYTGGNTEAFF.

The chain combines TRBV19 with TRBJ2-1; D might be TRBD1 (5 bases). Between the trimmed V and J ends, which lost 1 base and 12 bases, there was a span of 10 bases. The germline V gene encodes CDR1 LNHDA and CDR2 SQIVND (reference sequence). The CDR3 length is 12 residues. CDR3 coding DNA: TGTGCCAGTAGTATAGGGCAGGGTGGGCAGTTCTTC. Residues: CASSIGQGGQFF.

The chain has TRBV11-2 and TRBJ2-3, with a weak D call TRBD2 (5 bases). CDR1 SGHAT and CDR2 FQNNGV come from the germline V gene. This CDR3 spans 13 amino acids. V dropped 4 bases and J dropped 6 bases, with 11 bases sitting between them. The CDR3 nucleotides are TGTGCCAGCAGCTCTAGCCGGTTGGATACGCAGTATTTT. This translates into CASSSSRLDTQYF. Together with reference TRBV11-2 and TRBJ2-3, the CDR3 gives the full variable domain: EAGVAQSPRYKIIEKRQSVAFWCNPISGHATLYWYQQILGQGPKLLIQFQNNGVVDDSQLPKDRFSAERLKGVDSTLKIQPAKLEDSAVYLCASSSSRLDTQYFGPGTRLTVL.

The J gene is TRBJ2-3, the V gene TRBV9, with 7 positions matching TRBD1. Germline V gene data show CDR1 as SGDLS and CDR2 as YYNGEE. The CDR3 covers 14 residues. The V and J ends lost 4 bases and 1 base, in that order; junction bases with no gene match: 3. CDR3 bases: TGTGCCAGCAGCCTCGGGACAGGCACAGATACGCAGTATTTT. It translates to CASSLGTGTDTQYF.

The rearrangement uses TRBV30 and TRBJ1-5; TRBD1 might be the D (6 bases). V was trimmed by 0 bases and J by 2 bases, leaving 11 bases between them. Looked up from germline, CDR1 is GTSNPN and CDR2 is SVGIG (reference sequence). CDR3 size: 15 residues. CDR3 loop: CAWSVQQGGNQPQHF. The CDR3 nucleotides read TGTGCCTGGAGTGTACAACAGGGTGGCAATCAGCCCCAGCATTTT.

A single count supports this clone. The V gene is TRBV19, the J gene TRBJ2-4; 9 bases fit TRBD2. V lost 2 bases and J lost 0; bases outside the gene matches: 5. Germline V gene lookup returns CDR1 LNHDA and CDR2 SQIVND (reference sequence). This CDR3 has 17 residues. This CDR3 reads CASSISTSGVAKNIQYF. DNA of the CDR3: TGTGCCAGTAGTATATCGACTAGCGGCGTAGCCAAAAACATTCAGTACTTC.

The J gene is TRBJ2-7, the V gene TRBV10-3, with 7 bases matching TRBD1. CDR3 size: 14 residues. Germline trimming cut 6 bases from V and 2 bases from J; bases unmatched to any gene: 7. Germline V lookup: CDR1 ENHRY, CDR2 SYGVKD. The CDR3 region has the DNA TGTGCCATCAGCCCCGGGACAGAAACCTACGAGCAGTACTTC. Its translation is CAISPGTETYEQYF.